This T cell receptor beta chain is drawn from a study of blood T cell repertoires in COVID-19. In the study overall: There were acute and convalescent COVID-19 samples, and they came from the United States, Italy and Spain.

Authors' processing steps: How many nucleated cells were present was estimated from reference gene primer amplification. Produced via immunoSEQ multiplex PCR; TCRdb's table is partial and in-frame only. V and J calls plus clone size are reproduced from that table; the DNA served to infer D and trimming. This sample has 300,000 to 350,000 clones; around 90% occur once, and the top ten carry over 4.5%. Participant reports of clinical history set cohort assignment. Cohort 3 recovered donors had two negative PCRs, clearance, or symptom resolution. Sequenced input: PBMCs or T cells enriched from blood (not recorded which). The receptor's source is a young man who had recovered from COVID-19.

The CDR3 region is CASSKGAHNSPLHF. Here the CDR3 DNA reads TGTGCCAGCAGCAAAGGGGCCCATAATTCACCCCTCCACTTT. The chain carries TRBV21-1 and TRBJ1-6; the table assigns TRBD1, which was not confirmed against the DNA. TRBV21-1 is flagged as a pseudogene. This CDR3 comprises 14 residues.